These T cell receptor beta chains were read from a single sample in a study of PD-1 blockade in classical Hodgkin lymphoma. Generated by immunoSEQ multiplex PCR, the TCRdb table keeps only in-frame clones and is missing some. Seen here are about 96,000 clones, 90% to 95% observed once, and the top ten hold about 2%. This specimen was peripheral blood mononuclear cells (PBMCs), taken before the fourth cycle of nivolumab. Every receptor here comes from a human donor with classical Hodgkin lymphoma. Both conserved end residues are part of each CDR3. Fields, in order: V gene, clone size, D gene, J gene, CDR3 DNA, CDR3 protein. D genes are given only for firm matches. For some rows the clone size is stated as once, few or many, or as a class when expanded; others skip it.

v_gene: TRBV19
abundance: NA
d_gene: NA
j_gene: TRBJ2-3
CDR3nt: TGTGCCAGTAGTCCCCCGACATGGGCAGATACGCAGTATTTT
CDR3aa: CASSPPTWADTQYF

v_gene: TRBV29-1
abundance: NA
d_gene: TRBD1
j_gene: TRBJ2-5
CDR3nt: TGCAGCGTTGCCGTGCCGGGACAGTGGAAACAAGAGACCCAGTACTTC
CDR3aa: CSVAVPGQWKQETQYF

v_gene: TRBV6-1
abundance: NA
d_gene: TRBD1
j_gene: TRBJ2-1
CDR3nt: TGTGCCAGCAGTGAAGGTCAGGGGGTCAGGTTCTTC
CDR3aa: CASSEGQGVRFF

v_gene: TRBV5-6
abundance: NA
d_gene: TRBD1
j_gene: TRBJ1-1
CDR3nt: TGTGCCAGCAGCTGGGGGACAGGGACGGCTAACACTGAAGCTTTCTTT
CDR3aa: CASSWGTGTANTEAFF

v_gene: TRBV5-1
abundance: NA
d_gene: TRBD2
j_gene: TRBJ2-3
CDR3nt: TGCGCCAGCAGCTTGGCCCCGGGAGGGCCGGAAACGCAGTATTTT
CDR3aa: CASSLAPGGPETQYF

v_gene: TRBV27
abundance: NA
d_gene: TRBD2
j_gene: TRBJ2-7
CDR3nt: TGTGCCAGCAGTTTAAGGTATTCGGGGGGGTCCTACGAGCAGTACTTC
CDR3aa: CASSLRYSGGSYEQYF

v_gene: TRBV7-9
abundance: once
d_gene: NA
j_gene: TRBJ2-7
CDR3nt: TGTGCCAGCAGCTTAGGGGTTAGGGGAGGCTACGAGCAGTACTTC
CDR3aa: CASSLGVRGGYEQYF

v_gene: TRBV30
abundance: NA
d_gene: NA
j_gene: TRBJ2-3
CDR3nt: TGTGCCTGGAGTGTTTACACAGATACGCAGTATTTT
CDR3aa: CAWSVYTDTQYF

v_gene: TRBV15
abundance: NA
d_gene: NA
j_gene: TRBJ2-1
CDR3nt: TGTGCCGCCCTTGAAGGTACTAGCAATCGCAATGAGCAGTTCTTC
CDR3aa: CAALEGTSNRNEQFF

v_gene: TRBV25-1
abundance: once
d_gene: NA
j_gene: TRBJ2-1
CDR3nt: TGTGCCAGCAGTCTGAATGAGCAGTTCTTC
CDR3aa: CASSLNEQFF

v_gene: TRBV28
abundance: NA
d_gene: NA
j_gene: TRBJ1-5
CDR3nt: TGTGCCAGCAGTTTATGGACAGACGATCAGCCCCAGCATTTT
CDR3aa: CASSLWTDDQPQHF

v_gene: TRBV7-3
abundance: NA
d_gene: TRBD1
j_gene: TRBJ1-5
CDR3nt: TGTGCCAGCAGACCCGGGACAGGGGAGGATCAGCCCCAGCATTTT
CDR3aa: CASRPGTGEDQPQHF

v_gene: TRBV5-1
abundance: NA
d_gene: TRBD1
j_gene: TRBJ1-2
CDR3nt: TGCGCCAGTAGGACAGGGGGCGATGGCTACACCTTC
CDR3aa: CASRTGGDGYTF

v_gene: TRBV6-4
abundance: NA
d_gene: TRBD2
j_gene: TRBJ2-1
CDR3nt: TGTGCCAGCAGTGAACTAGCGAGAGGGGAGCAGTTCTTC
CDR3aa: CASSELARGEQFF

v_gene: TRBV6-5
abundance: NA
d_gene: NA
j_gene: TRBJ1-5
CDR3nt: TGTGCCAGCAGTCGGGACGGTCAGGGGCCCCAGCATTTT
CDR3aa: CASSRDGQGPQHF

v_gene: TRBV6-4
abundance: NA
d_gene: NA
j_gene: TRBJ2-4
CDR3nt: TGTGCCAGCAGTGACCTCACAGGATCAGGGCATAATTTACGCTTAGCCAAAAACATTCAGTACTTC
CDR3aa: CASSDLTGSGHNLRLAKNIQYF

v_gene: TRBV5-1
abundance: NA
d_gene: NA
j_gene: TRBJ2-4
CDR3nt: TGCGCCAGCAGCTTGGCGTTGGAAAACATTCAGTACTTC
CDR3aa: CASSLALENIQYF

v_gene: TRBV5-1
abundance: few
d_gene: TRBD1
j_gene: TRBJ1-2
CDR3nt: TGCGCCAGCAGCCCCGGACAGGGCTATGGCTACACCTTC
CDR3aa: CASSPGQGYGYTF

v_gene: TRBV30
abundance: once
d_gene: TRBD1
j_gene: TRBJ2-1
CDR3nt: TGTGCCTGGCACCGGGACAGTGACGGCGAGCAGTTCTTC
CDR3aa: CAWHRDSDGEQFF

v_gene: TRBV29-1
abundance: once
d_gene: NA
j_gene: TRBJ2-7
CDR3nt: TGCAGCGTGACAGGGAGGTACGAGCAGTACTTC
CDR3aa: CSVTGRYEQYF

v_gene: TRBV6-5
abundance: NA
d_gene: NA
j_gene: TRBJ2-1
CDR3nt: TGTGCCAGCAGCCCCCAGGGTTACAATGAGCAGTTCTTC
CDR3aa: CASSPQGYNEQFF

v_gene: TRBV28
abundance: few
d_gene: NA
j_gene: TRBJ1-2
CDR3nt: TGTGCCAGCAGACCCCCCGGCTCCTATGGCTACACCTTC
CDR3aa: CASRPPGSYGYTF